This entry features one T cell receptor (beta chain) sequence. This record belongs to a study of OX40 agonist ivuxolimab in advanced cancers. As for the study in general: Given to patients was ivuxolimab, an agonistic anti-OX40 (CD134) antibody. Anti-PD-1, anti-PD-L1 or anti-CTLA-4 therapy given earlier was allowed, and 40% had some.

Libraries were prepared by immunoSEQ multiplex PCR; TCRdb keeps only in-frame clonotypes and omits some of them. The sample gives more than 55,000 clones, approximately 91% of which show up once; more than 9.5% is in the top ten. Blood samples were obtained at baseline, cycle 4 day 1, and cycle 7 day 1. V was pared by 8 bases and J by 2 bases, with 16 bases between. CDR3 length: 14 amino acids. Germline values: CDR1 MNHEY, CDR2 SMNVEV (reference sequence). The sequence was obtained from an adult with an advanced solid tumor such as melanoma, head and neck, liver or kidney cancer. V is TRBV27 and J is TRBJ2-7; weak D call: TRBD2 (5 bases). Specimen: CD4+ or CD8+ T cells sorted from blood, collected in a trial of the OX40 agonist ivuxolimab. CDR3 in amino acids: CASSHSGGPYEQYF. The CDR3 DNA follows: TGTGCCAGCTCCCACAGCGGAGGACCCTACGAGCAGTACTTC.